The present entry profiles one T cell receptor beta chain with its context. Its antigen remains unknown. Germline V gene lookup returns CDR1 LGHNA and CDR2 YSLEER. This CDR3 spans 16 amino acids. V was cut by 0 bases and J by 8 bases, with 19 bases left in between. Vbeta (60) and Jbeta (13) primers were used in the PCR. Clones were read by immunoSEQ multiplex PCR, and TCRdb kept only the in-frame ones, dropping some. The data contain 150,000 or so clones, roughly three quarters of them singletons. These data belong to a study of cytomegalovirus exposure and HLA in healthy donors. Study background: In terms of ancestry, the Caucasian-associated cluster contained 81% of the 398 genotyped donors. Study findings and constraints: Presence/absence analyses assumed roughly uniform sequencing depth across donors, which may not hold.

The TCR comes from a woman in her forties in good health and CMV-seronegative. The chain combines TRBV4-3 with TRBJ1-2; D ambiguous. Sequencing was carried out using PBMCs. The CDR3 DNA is TGCGCCAGCAGCCAAGACAGGCAGCCCGCTCGTAAGGGCTACACCTTC. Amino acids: CASSQDRQPARKGYTF.